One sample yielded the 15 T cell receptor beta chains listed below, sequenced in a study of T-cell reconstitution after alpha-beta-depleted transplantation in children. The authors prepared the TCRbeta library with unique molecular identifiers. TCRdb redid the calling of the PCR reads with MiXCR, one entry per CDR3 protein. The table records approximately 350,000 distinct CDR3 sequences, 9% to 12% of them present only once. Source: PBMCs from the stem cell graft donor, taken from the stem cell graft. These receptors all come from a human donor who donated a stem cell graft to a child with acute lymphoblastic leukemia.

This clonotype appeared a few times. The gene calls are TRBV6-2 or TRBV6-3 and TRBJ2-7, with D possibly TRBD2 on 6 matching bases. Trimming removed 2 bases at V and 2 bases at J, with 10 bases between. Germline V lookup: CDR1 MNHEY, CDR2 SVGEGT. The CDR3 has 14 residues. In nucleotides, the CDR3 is TGTGCCAGCAGTTACCCCGGGAGACCCTACGAGCAGTACTTC. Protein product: CASSYPGRPYEQYF.

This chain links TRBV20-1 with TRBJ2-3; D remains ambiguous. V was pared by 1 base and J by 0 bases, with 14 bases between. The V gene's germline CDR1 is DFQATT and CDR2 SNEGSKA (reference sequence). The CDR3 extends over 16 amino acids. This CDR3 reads CSARAYRLISTDTQYF. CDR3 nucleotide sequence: TGCAGTGCTAGAGCCTATCGCCTTATTAGCACAGATACGCAGTATTTT.

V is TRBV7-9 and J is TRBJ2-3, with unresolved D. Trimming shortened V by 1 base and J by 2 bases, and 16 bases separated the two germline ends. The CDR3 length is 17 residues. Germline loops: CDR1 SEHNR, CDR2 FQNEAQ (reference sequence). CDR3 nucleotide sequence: TGTGCCAGCAGCTTAGGGCGGCGAATTGATTACACAGATACGCAGTATTTT. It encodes CASSLGRRIDYTDTQYF.

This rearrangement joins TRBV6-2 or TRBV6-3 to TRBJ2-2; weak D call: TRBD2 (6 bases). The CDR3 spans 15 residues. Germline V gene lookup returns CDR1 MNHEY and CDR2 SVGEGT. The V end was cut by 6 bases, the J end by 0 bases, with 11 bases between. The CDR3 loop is CASSRDFPNTGELFF. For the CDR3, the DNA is TGTGCCAGCAGCCGGGACTTTCCGAACACCGGGGAGCTGTTTTTT.

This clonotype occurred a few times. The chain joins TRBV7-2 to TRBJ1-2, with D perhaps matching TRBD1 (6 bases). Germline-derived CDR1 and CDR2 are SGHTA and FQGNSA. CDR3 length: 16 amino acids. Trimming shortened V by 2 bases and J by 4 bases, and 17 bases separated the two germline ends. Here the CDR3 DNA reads TGTGCCAGCAGCTTAATGATAGGACAGCCTATCTATGGCTACACCTTC. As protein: CASSLMIGQPIYGYTF.

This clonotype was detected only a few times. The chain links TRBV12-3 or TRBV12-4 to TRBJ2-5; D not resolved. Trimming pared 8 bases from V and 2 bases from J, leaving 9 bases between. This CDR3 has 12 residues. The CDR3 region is CASGRKQETQYF. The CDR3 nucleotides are TGTGCCAGCGGCAGAAAACAAGAGACCCAGTACTTC.

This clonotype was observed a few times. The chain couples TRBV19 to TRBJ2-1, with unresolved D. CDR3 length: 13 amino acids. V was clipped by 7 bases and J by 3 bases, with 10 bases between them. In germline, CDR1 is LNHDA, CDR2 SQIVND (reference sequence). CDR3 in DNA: TGTGCCAGTACCGAGGTCCACTACAATGAGCAGTTCTTC. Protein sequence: CASTEVHYNEQFF. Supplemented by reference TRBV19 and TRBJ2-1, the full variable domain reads DGGITQSPKYLFRKEGQNVTLSCEQNLNHDAMYWYRQDPGQGLRLIYYSQIVNDFQKGDIAEGYSVSREKKESFPLTVTSAQKNPTAFYLCASTEVHYNEQFFGPGTRLTVL.

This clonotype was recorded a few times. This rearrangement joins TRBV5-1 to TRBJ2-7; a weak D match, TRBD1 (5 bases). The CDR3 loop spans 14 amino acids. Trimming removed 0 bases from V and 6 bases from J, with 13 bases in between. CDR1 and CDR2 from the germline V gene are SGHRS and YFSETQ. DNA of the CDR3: TGCGCCAGCAGCTTGGGGGGCTTTCAGTCCGAGCAGTACTTC. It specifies CASSLGGFQSEQYF.

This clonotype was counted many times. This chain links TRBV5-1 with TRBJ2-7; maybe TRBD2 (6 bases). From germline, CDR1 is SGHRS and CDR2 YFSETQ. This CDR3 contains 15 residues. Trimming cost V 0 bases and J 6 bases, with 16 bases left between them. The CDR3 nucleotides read TGCGCCAGCAGCTTGGTCGACCGGGCCGGGGGCGAGCAGTACTTC. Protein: CASSLVDRAGGEQYF. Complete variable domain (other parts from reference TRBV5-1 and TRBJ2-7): KAGVTQTPRYLIKTRGQQVTLSCSPISGHRSVSWYQQTPGQGLQFLFEYFSETQRNKGNFPGRFSGRQFSNSRSEMNVSTLELGDSALYLCASSLVDRAGGEQYFGPGTRLTVT.

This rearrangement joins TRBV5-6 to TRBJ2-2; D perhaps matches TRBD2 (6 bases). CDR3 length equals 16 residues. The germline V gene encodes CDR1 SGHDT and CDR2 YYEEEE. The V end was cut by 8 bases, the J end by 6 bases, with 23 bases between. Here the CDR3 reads CARGPGTLWGAGELFF. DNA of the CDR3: TGTGCCAGGGGCCCCGGGACCCTCTGGGGGGCCGGGGAGCTGTTTTTT.

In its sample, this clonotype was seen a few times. The CDR3 region has the DNA TGTGCCAGCAGCTTAGATTTCCTTCGGGCAGGTGTCGATGGCTACACCTTC. Encoded protein: CASSLDFLRAGVDGYTF. This chain connects TRBV11-2 to TRBJ1-2, with D unresolved. V was shortened by 0 bases and J by 6 bases, with 20 bases between the two germline ends. The CDR3 consists of 17 residues. Germline values: CDR1 SGHAT, CDR2 FQNNGV.

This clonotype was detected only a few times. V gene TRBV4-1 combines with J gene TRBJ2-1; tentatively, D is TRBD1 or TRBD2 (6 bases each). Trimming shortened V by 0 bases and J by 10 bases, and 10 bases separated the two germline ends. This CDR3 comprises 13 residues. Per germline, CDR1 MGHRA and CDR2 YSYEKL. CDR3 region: CASSQDGGGEQFF. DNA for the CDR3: TGCGCCAGCAGCCAAGATGGAGGGGGGGAGCAGTTCTTC.

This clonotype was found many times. CDR3 residues: CASSQLGLAGVPGANVLTF. CDR3 DNA sequence: TGCGCCAGCAGCCAGTTGGGACTAGCGGGGGTCCCTGGGGCCAACGTCCTGACTTTC. V gene TRBV5-1 combines with J gene TRBJ2-6; 14 nucleotides align to TRBD2. V was pared by 4 bases and J by 2 bases, with 8 bases of the junction left unmatched. Germline-derived CDR1 and CDR2 are SGHRS and YFSETQ. This CDR3 comprises 19 residues.

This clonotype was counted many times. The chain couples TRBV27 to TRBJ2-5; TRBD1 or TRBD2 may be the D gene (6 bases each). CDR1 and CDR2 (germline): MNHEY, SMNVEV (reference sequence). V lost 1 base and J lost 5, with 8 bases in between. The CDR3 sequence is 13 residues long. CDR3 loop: CASSLWGAETQYF. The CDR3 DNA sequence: TGTGCCAGCAGTTTATGGGGGGCTGAGACCCAGTACTTC.

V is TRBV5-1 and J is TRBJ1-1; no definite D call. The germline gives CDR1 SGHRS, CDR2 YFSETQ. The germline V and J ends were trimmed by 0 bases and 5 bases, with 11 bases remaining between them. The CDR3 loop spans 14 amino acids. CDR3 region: CASSLEGSGTEAFF. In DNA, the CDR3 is TGCGCCAGCAGCTTGGAAGGGTCGGGAACTGAAGCTTTCTTT. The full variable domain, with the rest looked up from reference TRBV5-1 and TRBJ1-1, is KAGVTQTPRYLIKTRGQQVTLSCSPISGHRSVSWYQQTPGQGLQFLFEYFSETQRNKGNFPGRFSGRQFSNSRSEMNVSTLELGDSALYLCASSLEGSGTEAFFGQGTRLTVV.